The rows below give T cell receptor beta chains drawn from one sample of a study of PD-L1 blockade in urothelial cancer. Using immunoSEQ multiplex PCR, the repertoire was profiled, and TCRdb retains in-frame clones only, with some absent. This table holds 72,000 or so clones, around nine tenths found once. Sequencing was performed on PBMCs, taken around atezolizumab (anti-PD-L1) treatment. The source is a man in his fifties or sixties with urothelial cancer. The conserved cysteine and the conserved F or W are not part of the CDR3 here.

V: TRBV15; CDR3: ATSISLQGNEKLF
V: TRBV5-1; CDR3: ASSLGGTRGEQY
V: TRBV13; CDR3: ASSKTTGTGYGYT
V: TRBV5-4; CDR3: ASSLQGATATIY
V: TRBV10-1; CDR3: ASILAGSSYEQY
V: TRBV30; CDR3: AWAFRRGGVGELF
V: TRBV7-2; CDR3: ASSLGLAGSYEQY
V: TRBV6-1; CDR3: ASSEMASNYGYT
V: TRBV10-3; CDR3: AISESVGTLIRTEAF
V: TRBV7-2; CDR3: ASSPRERYEQY
V: TRBV9; CDR3: ASSPSGPNTGELF
V: TRBV5-8; CDR3: ASSFGRTDTQY
V: TRBV5-1; CDR3: ASSPGSSYNEQF
V: TRBV5-1; CDR3: ASSVDRGNNLKY
V: TRBV5-1; CDR3: ASRSLKGVQETQY
V: TRBV30; CDR3: AWSFRNTGELF
V: TRBV5-4; CDR3: ASSPQGRYTGELF
V: TRBV25-1; CDR3: ASCGQDYEQY
V: TRBV9; CDR3: ASSDSGPYGYT
V: TRBV10-3; CDR3: AISESKQSNQPQH
V: TRBV2; CDR3: ASSPQRNQETQY
V: TRBV4-1; CDR3: ASSQDNDGAYGYT
V: TRBV28; CDR3: ASSLTAGREFDTQY
V: TRBV5-1; CDR3: ASSAGQNVNEQF
V: TRBV19; CDR3: ASSMVREKLF
V: TRBV6-6; CDR3: ASGNPGTGDSPLH
V: TRBV6-5; CDR3: ASSNYGEAF
V: TRBV27; CDR3: ASSLGGQGLYSNQPQH
V: TRBV5-1; CDR3: ASSLGQGDTGELF
V: TRBV4-3; CDR3: ASSQSGDTEAF
V: TRBV9; CDR3: ASSVGSSYEQY
V: TRBV6-5; CDR3: ASSYSIVFPNEQF
V: TRBV6-4; CDR3: ASRSGTEVSGELF
V: TRBV5-1; CDR3: ASRTGTEYNSPLH
V: TRBV4-3; CDR3: ASSQEVGSGQPQH
V: TRBV27; CDR3: ASSQGRGKGFGEKLF
V: TRBV4-1; CDR3: ASSTLSGSINEQF
V: TRBV5-1; CDR3: ASSLVQGGGEKLF
V: TRBV9; CDR3: ASSGLAGYNEQF
V: TRBV30; CDR3: AWSGPPSGQETQY
V: TRBV4-2; CDR3: ASSQDSYGYT
V: TRBV2; CDR3: ASSEVQGRSPLH
V: TRBV7-2; CDR3: ASSSGTSGMMWEQY
V: TRBV5-5; CDR3: ASSLERGLSYEQY
V: TRBV12-5; CDR3: ASGLDFGTGGSGANVLT
V: TRBV2; CDR3: ASRGQGLGEKLF
V: TRBV9; CDR3: ASSDVMGGIASYNEQF
V: TRBV9; CDR3: ASSGGGHETQY
V: TRBV7-8; CDR3: ASSTLTRLAGYEQY
V: TRBV14; CDR3: ASSQDWRYSYEQY
V: TRBV30; CDR3: AGSGQDTGELF
V: TRBV9; CDR3: ASSALLLDTIY